The 15 T cell receptor beta chains reported below all come from one sample, sequenced in a study of cytomegalovirus exposure and HLA in healthy donors. This PCR relied on a set of 60 Vbeta primers and 13 Jbeta primers. This table comes from immunoSEQ multiplex PCR, and its TCRdb copy is limited to in-frame clones, with some not included. The sample carries some 160,000 clones, roughly 88% recorded once. Sequences were obtained from PBMCs. The receptor source for this set is a woman aged 18-35 years in good health and CMV-seronegative.

The chain links TRBV28 to TRBJ1-5; no reliable D call. The CDR3 covers 15 residues. Per the germline V gene, CDR1 is MDHEN and CDR2 is SYDVKM. Trimming took off 3 bases at V and 0 bases at J, with 9 bases between the two ends. The CDR3 protein is CASSFWADSNQPQHF. CDR3 sequence (DNA): TGTGCCAGCAGTTTCTGGGCAGATAGCAATCAGCCCCAGCATTTT.

The chain carries TRBV5-1 and TRBJ1-1; 9 bases fit TRBD1. The CDR3 runs to 16 residues. The junction had 8 bases not matched to a gene; V was cut back by 4 bases and J by 1 base. Germline-derived CDR1 and CDR2 are SGHRS and YFSETQ. Here the CDR3 DNA reads TGCGCCAGCAGCCAATCATACAGGGGGCGGAACACTGAAGCTTTCTTT. Translation: CASSQSYRGRNTEAFF.

The rearrangement uses TRBV18 and TRBJ2-2; 7 bases map to TRBD1. V was pared by 4 bases and J by 7 bases, with 0 bases of the junction left unmatched. The CDR3 loop spans 12 amino acids. CDR1 and CDR2 (germline): KGHSH, LQKENI. The CDR3 DNA sequence: TGTGCCAGCTCACACAGGGGCGGGGAGCTGTTTTTT. Translating gives CASSHRGGELFF.

The gene calls are TRBV5-1 and TRBJ1-1; tentatively, D is TRBD1 (6 bases). CDR1 is SGHRS, CDR2 YFSETQ, per germline. V lost 0 bases to trimming and J lost 3 bases, with 15 bases between them. CDR3 size: 16 residues. The CDR3, as DNA: TGCGCCAGCAGCTTGGTGGGGGGGGCGCGACACACTGAAGCTTTCTTT. Amino acids: CASSLVGGARHTEAFF.

This clone has only one observation. The chain combines TRBV7-8 with TRBJ1-5, with TRBD1 matching 9 bases. Germline V CDR1 and CDR2: SGHVS, FQNEAQ. Trimming at V came to 1 base and at J to 1 base, leaving 5 bases not matched to a gene. This CDR3 has 17 residues. This CDR3 reads CASSLDRGLRSNQPQHF. The DNA for the CDR3 is TGTGCCAGCAGCTTAGACAGGGGGCTTCGAAGCAATCAGCCCCAGCATTTT.

This rearrangement joins TRBV6-5 to TRBJ2-1; D is undetermined. Germline V gene lookup returns CDR1 MNHEY and CDR2 SVGAGI. V lost 0 bases, J lost 5 bases, and 8 bases lay in between. The CDR3 has 14 amino acids. The CDR3 DNA is TGTGCCAGCAGTTACTCGAAGCTCAACAATGAGCAGTTCTTC. Its translation: CASSYSKLNNEQFF.

This clone was seen only a few times. This rearrangement joins TRBV28 to TRBJ1-2; 8 bases match TRBD1. The CDR3 runs 17 residues. The germline V gene encodes CDR1 MDHEN and CDR2 SYDVKM. The ends lost 7 bases at V and 4 bases at J; junction bases unmatched: 17. CDR3: CASTPPRRDRSAYGYTF. DNA of the CDR3: TGTGCCAGCACCCCTCCGAGGAGGGACAGGTCCGCCTATGGCTACACCTTC.

This clone was seen a single time. The V and J genes are TRBV6-1 and TRBJ2-7; D may be TRBD2 (6 bases). This CDR3 is 15 amino acids long. The V gene's germline CDR1 is MNHNS and CDR2 SASEGT. The germline V and J ends were trimmed by 4 bases and 5 bases, with 18 bases remaining between them. The CDR3 loop is CASSAPQAGGNEQYF. In DNA, the CDR3 is TGTGCCAGCAGTGCCCCCCAAGCTGGGGGGAACGAGCAGTACTTC.

This rearrangement joins TRBV6-8 to TRBJ2-3, with TRBD2 matching 9 bases. This CDR3 has 16 residues. Germline V gene data show CDR1 as MNHGY and CDR2 as SAAAGT. The trim removed 4 bases at V and 3 bases at J, leaving 8 bases unmatched. The CDR3 DNA reads as TGTGCCAGCAGTTTTTATCCGCGGGGGGGTACAGATACGCAGTATTTT. Translated: CASSFYPRGGTDTQYF.

The V call is TRBV29-1, the J call TRBJ1-2, with TRBD1 identical over 9 bases. This CDR3 has 13 amino acids. V trimming: 1 base; J trimming: 10 bases; junction bases outside the gene matches: 7. Germline loops: CDR1 SQVTM, CDR2 ANQGSEA. The CDR3 region has the DNA TGCAGCGTTGAAGGGGGGACAGGGTTTTCCTACACCTTC. Its translation is CSVEGGTGFSYTF.

The chain joins TRBV15 to TRBJ2-7; 8 bases fit TRBD1. This CDR3 comprises 14 residues. The germline CDR1 and CDR2 sequences are LNHNV and YYDKDF (reference sequence). Trimming cost V 8 bases and J 0 bases; bases outside gene matches: 6. In DNA form, the CDR3 reads TGTGCCACCGATGGACAGGGACCCTCCTACGAGCAGTACTTC. As protein: CATDGQGPSYEQYF.

V is TRBV7-2 and J is TRBJ2-7; D might be TRBD1 (6 bases). Germline values: CDR1 SGHTA, CDR2 FQGNSA. This CDR3 comprises 14 residues. With 6 bases removed from V and 2 bases from J, the gap between germline ends came to 14 bases. The CDR3 DNA reads as TGTGCCAGCAGTATCCGGACAGTAGCCTACGAGCAGTACTTC. Translating gives CASSIRTVAYEQYF.

The table lists this clone with a few counts. The chain has TRBV4-1 and TRBJ1-4; 7 bases are a match to TRBD1. Unmatched junction bases numbered 6, after V lost 6 bases and J lost 8 bases. Germline CDR1 and CDR2: MGHRA and YSYEKL. CDR3 length: 13 residues. CDR3 region: CASRDRVLEKLFF. The CDR3 nucleotides read TGCGCCAGCAGAGACAGGGTTCTCGAAAAACTGTTTTTT.

The CDR3 DNA is TGTGCCAGCAGTTACGGACAGGGGGAGGAAAAACTGTTTTTT. It is translated as CASSYGQGEEKLFF. J is TRBJ1-4 and V is TRBV6-5; 10 nucleotides align to TRBD1. This CDR3 region has 14 residues. CDR1 and CDR2 (germline): MNHEY, SVGAGI. J gave up 8 bases and V 2 bases, and 2 bases lay outside the gene matches.

This chain's CDR3 is CASRGTGGTEAFF. DNA of the CDR3: TGTGCCAGCAGGGGGACAGGGGGCACTGAAGCTTTCTTT. The gene calls are TRBV2 and TRBJ1-1, with TRBD1 matching 11 bases. The CDR3 runs to 13 residues. Per germline, CDR1 SNHLY and CDR2 FYNNEI. J lost 4 bases, V lost 6 bases, and 1 base had no gene match. The whole variable domain, remainder taken from reference TRBV2 and TRBJ1-1, is EPEVTQTPSHQVTQMGQEVILRCVPISNHLYFYWYRQILGQKVEFLVSFYNNEISEKSEIFDDQFSVERPDGSNFTLKIRSTKLEDSAMYFCASRGTGGTEAFFGQGTRLTVV.